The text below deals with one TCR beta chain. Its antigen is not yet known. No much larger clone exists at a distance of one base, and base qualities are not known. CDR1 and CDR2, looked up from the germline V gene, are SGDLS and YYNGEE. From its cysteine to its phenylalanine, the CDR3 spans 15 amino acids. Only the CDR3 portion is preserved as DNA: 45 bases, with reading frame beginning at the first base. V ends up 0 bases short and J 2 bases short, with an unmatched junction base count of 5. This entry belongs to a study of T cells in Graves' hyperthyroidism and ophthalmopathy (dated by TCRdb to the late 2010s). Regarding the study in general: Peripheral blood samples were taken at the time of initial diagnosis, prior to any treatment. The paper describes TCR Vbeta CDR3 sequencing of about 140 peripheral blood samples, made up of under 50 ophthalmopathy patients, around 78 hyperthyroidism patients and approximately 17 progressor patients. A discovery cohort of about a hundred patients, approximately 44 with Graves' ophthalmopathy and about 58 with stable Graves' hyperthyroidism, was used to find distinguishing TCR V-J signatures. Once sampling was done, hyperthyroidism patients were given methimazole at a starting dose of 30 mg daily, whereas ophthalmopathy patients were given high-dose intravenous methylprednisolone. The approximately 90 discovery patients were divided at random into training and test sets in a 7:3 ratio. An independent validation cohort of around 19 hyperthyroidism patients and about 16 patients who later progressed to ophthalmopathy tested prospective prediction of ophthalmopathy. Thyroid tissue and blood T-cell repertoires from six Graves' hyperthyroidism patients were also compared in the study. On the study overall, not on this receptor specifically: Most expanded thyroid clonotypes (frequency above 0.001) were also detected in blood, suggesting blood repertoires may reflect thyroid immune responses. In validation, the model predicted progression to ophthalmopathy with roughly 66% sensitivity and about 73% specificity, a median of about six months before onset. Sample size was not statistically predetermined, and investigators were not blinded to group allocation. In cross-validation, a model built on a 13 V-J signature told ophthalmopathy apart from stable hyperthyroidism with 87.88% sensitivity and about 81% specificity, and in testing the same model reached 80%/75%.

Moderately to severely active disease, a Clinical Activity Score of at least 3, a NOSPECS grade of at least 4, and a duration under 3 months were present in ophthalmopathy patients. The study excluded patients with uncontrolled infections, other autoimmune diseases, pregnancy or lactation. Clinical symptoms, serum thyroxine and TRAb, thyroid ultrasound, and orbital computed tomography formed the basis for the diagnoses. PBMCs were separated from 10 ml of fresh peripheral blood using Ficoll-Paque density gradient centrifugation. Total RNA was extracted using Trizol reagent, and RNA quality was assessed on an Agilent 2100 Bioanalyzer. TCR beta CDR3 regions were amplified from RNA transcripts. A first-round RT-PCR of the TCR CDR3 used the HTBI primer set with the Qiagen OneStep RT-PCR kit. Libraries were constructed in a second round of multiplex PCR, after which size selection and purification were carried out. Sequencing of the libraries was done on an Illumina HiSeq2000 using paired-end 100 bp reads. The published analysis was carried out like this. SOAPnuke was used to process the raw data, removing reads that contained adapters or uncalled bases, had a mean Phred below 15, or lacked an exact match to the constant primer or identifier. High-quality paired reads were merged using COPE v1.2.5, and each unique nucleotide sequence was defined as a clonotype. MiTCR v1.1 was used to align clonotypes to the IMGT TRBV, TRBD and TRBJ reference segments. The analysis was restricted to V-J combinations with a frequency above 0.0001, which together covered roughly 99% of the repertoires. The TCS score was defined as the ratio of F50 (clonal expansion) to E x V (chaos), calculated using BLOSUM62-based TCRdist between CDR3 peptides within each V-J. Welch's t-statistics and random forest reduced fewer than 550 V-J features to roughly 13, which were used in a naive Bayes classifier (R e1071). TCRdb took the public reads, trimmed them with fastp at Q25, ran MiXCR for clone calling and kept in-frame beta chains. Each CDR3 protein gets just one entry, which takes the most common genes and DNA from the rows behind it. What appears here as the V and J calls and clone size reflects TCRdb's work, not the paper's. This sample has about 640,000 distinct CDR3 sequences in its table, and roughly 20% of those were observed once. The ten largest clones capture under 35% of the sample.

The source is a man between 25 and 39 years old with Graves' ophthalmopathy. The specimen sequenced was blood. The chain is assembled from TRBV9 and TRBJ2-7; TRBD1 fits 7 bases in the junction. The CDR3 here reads CASSVGGTATYEQYF. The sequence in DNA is TGTGCCAGCAGCGTAGGAGGGACAGCAACCTACGAGCAGTACTTC.